The 5 T cell receptor beta chains in this list originate from one sample, sequenced in a study of T cells expressing NK-cell markers. TCRdb reprocessed the 5' RACE reads and stores each CDR3 protein as one record, lacking DNA. The sample table sets out roughly 110,000 distinct CDR3 sequences. Sequencing was carried out using blood T cells: a sorted CD56 or NKG2C T cell subset, CD4+ or CD8+ T cells, or bulk PBMC T cells (not recorded which). These receptor sequences come from a woman aged 18 to 75 in good health.

Considering frequency, this clonotype is medium-sized. The chain is built from TRBV4-1 and TRBJ2-1; there is no DNA to check the TCRdb D call of TRBD2. This CDR3 region has 16 residues. Germline CDR1 is MGHRA and CDR2 is YSYEKL. The CDR3 sequence: CASSQLGTSGINEQFF.

The chain joins TRBV7-9 to TRBJ2-1. The length of the CDR3 is 12 residues. Germline V lookup: CDR1 SEHNR, CDR2 FQNEAQ (reference sequence). The CDR3 loop reads CASSQWVNEQFF.

V usage is TRBV12-3 or TRBV12-4 and J usage is TRBJ2-1; checking the TCRdb D call of TRBD1 is not possible without DNA. This CDR3 region has 17 residues. CDR3: CASSSPLRGENYNEQFF.

This chain links TRBV4-3 with TRBJ2-7. CDR1 and CDR2 (germline): LGHNA, YSLEER. The CDR3 sequence is 12 residues long. The chain's CDR3 is CASSQDPYEQYF.

J is TRBJ2-3 and V is TRBV4-3; the TCRdb D gene call, TRBD1, has no DNA to confirm it. Germline lookup yields CDR1 LGHNA and CDR2 YSLEER. The length of the CDR3 is 16 residues. CDR3: CASSQGGGQHTDTQYF.